Below, 13 T cell receptor beta chains from the same sample are listed, as sequenced in a study of T cell repertoires in cytomegalovirus infection. One entry per CDR3 protein results from TCRdb running MiXCR on the reads. The sample contains a few hundred thousand distinct CDR3 sequences, roughly 15% of which appear only once. The material sequenced was PBMCs. The receptors were sampled from a human donor in good health (CMV status not recorded). Some clones in this sample may be carry-over from other donors' samples.

At least ten counts were recorded for this clonotype. The genes are TRBV27 and TRBJ2-7; 10 nucleotides align to TRBD1. This CDR3 contains 16 residues. The germline gives CDR1 MNHEY, CDR2 SMNVEV (reference sequence). V shed 0 bases, J shed 2 bases, and the junction held 4 bases outside the gene matches. Here the CDR3 reads CASSLSGQGDTYEQYF. The CDR3 nucleotides are TGTGCCAGCAGTTTATCAGGACAGGGGGATACCTACGAGCAGTACTTC.

J is TRBJ2-3 and V is TRBV24-1; weak D call: TRBD1 (5 bases). Germline CDR1 reads KGHDR; CDR2 reads SFDVKD. Trimming pared 3 bases from V and 1 base from J, leaving 10 bases between. This CDR3 is 15 amino acids long. DNA for the CDR3: TGTGCCACCAGTGATGCAGGGTCTGGCACAGATACGCAGTATTTT. Translating it yields CATSDAGSGTDTQYF.

This clonotype was found many times. The genes are TRBV7-3 and TRBJ2-5; D possibly uses TRBD1 or TRBD2 (6 bases each). The V and J ends lost 4 bases and 7 bases respectively, with 22 bases between them. The germline V gene has CDR1 SGHTA and CDR2 FQGTGA. The CDR3 runs 16 residues. CDR3 nucleotides: TGTGCCAGCAGCTCCACCCCAGGCCGGGGGCGAGGGACCCAGTACTTC. Translating it yields CASSSTPGRGRGTQYF. The full variable domain, rest sourced from reference TRBV7-3 and TRBJ2-5, is GAGVSQTPSNKVTEKGKYVELRCDPISGHTALYWYRQSLGQGPEFLIYFQGTGAADDSGLPNDRFFAVRPEGSVSTLKIQRTERGDSAVYLCASSSTPGRGRGTQYFGPGTRLLVL.

This clonotype came up a few times. The rearrangement uses TRBV28 and TRBJ1-2; no clear D gene. V was pared by 5 bases and J by 5 bases, with 18 bases between. Germline assignment: CDR1 MDHEN and CDR2 SYDVKM. The CDR3 is made up of 15 amino acids. In nucleotides, the CDR3 is TGTGCCAGCAGTATGTCCGGCCTCGAGGAATATGGCTACACCTTC. It specifies CASSMSGLEEYGYTF.

The V gene is TRBV20-1, the J gene TRBJ2-1, with 7 bases aligning to TRBD1. Trimming took 6 bases from V and 2 from J; bases not matched to a gene: 7. From germline, CDR1 is DFQATT and CDR2 SNEGSKA (reference sequence). CDR3 size: 14 residues. The CDR3 region has the DNA TGCAGTGCAGAGGGACAGACAACCTACAATGAGCAGTTCTTC. Its translation: CSAEGQTTYNEQFF.

A few counts support this clonotype. The chain couples TRBV2 to TRBJ1-4, with no clear D. Germline V gives CDR1 SNHLY, CDR2 FYNNEI. V was clipped by 2 bases and J by 7 bases, with 14 bases between them. CDR3 length: 15 residues. For the CDR3, the DNA is TGTGCCAGCAGTGAATCCGGGCTAACGGGTGAAAAACTGTTTTTT. Its protein is CASSESGLTGEKLFF.

This clonotype was seen a handful of times. The chain has TRBV5-1 and TRBJ1-4, with TRBD1 matching 7 bases. The V gene's germline CDR1 is SGHRS and CDR2 YFSETQ. The junction had 12 bases not matched to a gene; V was cut back by 3 bases and J by 4 bases. The CDR3 length is 17 residues. This CDR3 reads CASSSGAGTAYNEKLFF. The CDR3 coding sequence is TGCGCCAGCAGCTCTGGAGCCGGGACAGCATATAATGAAAAACTGTTTTTT.

This clonotype was observed a few times. The chain uses TRBV10-3 and TRBJ1-2; no reliable D call. This CDR3 comprises 14 residues. The germline CDR1 and CDR2 sequences are ENHRY and SYGVKD. Trimming removed 0 bases from V and 8 bases from J, with 13 bases in between. Here the CDR3 DNA reads TGTGCCATCAGTGAGTCACTGCTTCTAGGGGGCTACACCTTC. This gives the protein CAISESLLLGGYTF.

This clonotype has more than one count but fewer than ten. This rearrangement joins TRBV6-6 to TRBJ2-5; the match to TRBD2 covers 12 bases. CDR3 length: 16 amino acids. Germline V gene lookup returns CDR1 MNHNY and CDR2 SVGAGI (reference sequence). V was pared by 0 bases and J by 7 bases, with 6 bases of the junction left unmatched. For the CDR3, the DNA is TGTGCCAGCAGTTACTCTATCGGGACTAGCGGGCGGACCCAGTACTTC. Translated, it gives CASSYSIGTSGRTQYF.

Many counts were recorded for this clonotype. The chain couples TRBV12-3 or TRBV12-4 to TRBJ1-4, with 7 positions matching TRBD1. The CDR3 consists of 16 residues. V lost 3 bases and J lost 5; bases outside the gene matches: 9. The CDR3 DNA is TGTGCCAGCAGTTTCGGGACAGTAAAAGGGAATGAAAAACTGTTTTTT. Translated: CASSFGTVKGNEKLFF.

V usage is TRBV10-3 and J usage is TRBJ2-3, with D unresolved. The CDR3 has 14 amino acids. Trimming shortened V by 3 bases and J by 0 bases, and 7 bases separated the two germline ends. Per germline, CDR1 ENHRY and CDR2 SYGVKD. This chain's CDR3 is CAISDTVSTDTQYF. As DNA, the CDR3 is TGTGCCATCAGTGACACCGTTAGCACAGATACGCAGTATTTT.

This clonotype was found a few times. This chain connects TRBV5-1 to TRBJ2-7, with 10 positions matching TRBD1. Losses at the gene ends were 6 bases for V and 7 bases for J; bases not matched to a gene: 10. This CDR3 is built from 14 residues. Looked up from germline, CDR1 is SGHRS and CDR2 is YFSETQ. This chain's CDR3 is CASTSRQGAREQYF. CDR3 sequence (DNA): TGCGCCAGCACTTCTCGACAGGGGGCGAGGGAGCAGTACTTC.

The rearrangement links TRBV28 to TRBJ2-5; 8 nucleotides agree with TRBD2. The V and J ends lost 6 bases and 5 bases, in that order; junction bases with no gene match: 8. The CDR3 has 14 amino acids. CDR1 and CDR2 (germline): MDHEN, SYDVKM. The CDR3 loop is CASSSGGQRETQYF. For the CDR3, the DNA is TGTGCCAGCAGCTCGGGGGGGCAGCGGGAGACCCAGTACTTC.